The present T cell receptor beta chain was sequenced within a study of control samples from healthy donors and cancer patients. The assay was immunoSEQ multiplex PCR, and TCRdb's table has in-frame clones only and misses some. The sample contains about 110,000 clones, just over 90% of which appear only once. Germline V gives CDR1 SGHDT, CDR2 YYEEEE. Trimming took 1 base from V and 9 from J, leaving 8 bases between them. The CDR3 sequence is 12 residues long. This sequence joins TRBV5-6 and TRBJ2-1; D ambiguous. Sequenced: blood. The source is a human donor in good health. The donor label of this sample is uncertain. CDR3 region: CASSLNVGEQFF. CDR3 nucleotides: TGTGCCAGCAGCTTGAACGTTGGTGAGCAGTTCTTC.